Following are 23 T cell receptor beta chains from one sample sequenced in a study of T cells in Graves' hyperthyroidism and ophthalmopathy. Amplified TCR beta CDR3 regions derived from RNA transcripts. HTBI primers were used for first-round RT-PCR of the TCR CDR3. TCRdb reanalysed the multiplex PCR reads using MiXCR and keeps one entry per CDR3 protein. This sample has a few hundred thousand distinct CDR3 sequences, with 12% to 15% found just once. The sequenced sample consisted of blood. The receptors shown here come from a woman between 18 and 29 years old with Graves' hyperthyroidism.

This clonotype has ten or more counts. The rearrangement links TRBV20-1 to TRBJ1-5; 7 bases fit TRBD1. CDR3 length: 15 amino acids. The ends lost 1 base at V and 4 bases at J; junction bases unmatched: 7. The germline V gene encodes CDR1 DFQATT and CDR2 SNEGSKA (reference sequence). CDR3 sequence (DNA): TGCAGTGCTAGAGGACAGGGTGTTCGTAATCAGCCCCAGCATTTT. Its protein is CSARGQGVRNQPQHF.

This clonotype has ten or more counts. The chain recombines TRBV20-1 with TRBJ2-7, with 9 bases lining up with TRBD1. The junction had 10 bases not matched to a gene; V was cut back by 6 bases and J by 4 bases. The CDR3 is 14 amino acids. Germline lookup yields CDR1 DFQATT and CDR2 SNEGSKA (reference sequence). Written as DNA, the CDR3 is TGCAGTGCAGCCGGGACAGGGAGGGGGTACGAGCAGTACTTC. Protein: CSAAGTGRGYEQYF.

The sample holds many counts of this clonotype. The rearrangement links TRBV3-1 to TRBJ1-2, with 10 bases that match TRBD1. The CDR3 runs 16 residues. Germline trimming cut 1 base from V and 1 base from J; bases unmatched to any gene: 3. The germline gives CDR1 LGHDT, CDR2 YNNKEL (reference sequence). The CDR3 region is CASSQGGTGVNYGYTF. In DNA, the CDR3 is TGTGCCAGCAGCCAAGGTGGGACAGGGGTTAACTATGGCTACACCTTC.

In this sample, this clonotype turned up a few times. The V call is TRBV20-1, the J call TRBJ1-1, with 9 bases aligning to TRBD1. The germline CDR1 and CDR2 sequences are DFQATT and SNEGSKA (reference sequence). This CDR3 is built from 16 residues. J was trimmed by 0 bases and V by 1 base; bases with no gene match: 6. CDR3 DNA sequence: TGCAGTGCTAGAGGGGACAGGGTTCGGGTGAACACTGAAGCTTTCTTT. Its protein is CSARGDRVRVNTEAFF.

Concerning this clonotype: This may be a read error, as it is one base from a much larger clone. This rearrangement joins TRBV5-1 to TRBJ1-1; D call uncertain. With 0 bases removed from V and 0 bases from J, the gap between germline ends came to 9 bases. Germline assignment: CDR1 SGHRS and CDR2 YFSETQ. CDR3 size: 15 residues. The DNA for the CDR3 is TGCGCCAGCAGCTTGGTGATAGATATGAACACTGAAGCTTTCTTT. It encodes CASSLVIDMNTEAFF.

The chain links TRBV29-1 to TRBJ2-1; a possible D gene is TRBD1 (6 bases). This CDR3 is 13 amino acids long. Trimming pared 3 bases from V and 4 bases from J, leaving 10 bases between. The V gene's germline CDR1 is SQVTM and CDR2 ANQGSEA. The CDR3 region has the DNA TGCAGCGTTGAGGCCGGGACATACAATGAGCAGTTCTTC. Amino acids: CSVEAGTYNEQFF.

This clonotype came up a few times. This chain uses TRBV27 with TRBJ2-1; 8 bases line up with TRBD2. Germline CDR1 MNHEY, CDR2 SMNVEV (reference sequence). V dropped 5 bases and J dropped 8; count of bases not matched to a gene: 20. CDR3 length: 18 residues. The CDR3 nucleotides are TGTGCCAGCAGTCTTTCAATCCCGGGACTAGGTTTGCGGGATGAGCAGTTCTTC. The encoded protein is CASSLSIPGLGLRDEQFF.

This rearrangement joins TRBV20-1 to TRBJ1-5, with 10 bases that match TRBD1. V trimming: 5 bases; J trimming: 4 bases; junction bases outside the gene matches: 5. The CDR3 length is 14 residues. Germline V gives CDR1 DFQATT, CDR2 SNEGSKA (reference sequence). This CDR3 reads CSAPPGQGNQPQHF. Written as DNA, the CDR3 is TGCAGTGCTCCCCCGGGACAGGGGAATCAGCCCCAGCATTTT.

The sample holds many counts of this clonotype. The genes are TRBV11-2 and TRBJ1-1; no clear D. Germline loops: CDR1 SGHAT, CDR2 FQNNGV. CDR3 size: 16 residues. Trimming left V 2 bases short and J 1 base short, with 14 bases between. CDR3 residues: CASSLQSTNRNTEAFF. The CDR3 DNA is TGTGCCAGCAGCTTACAATCCACAAACAGGAACACTGAAGCTTTCTTT. The full variable domain, with the rest looked up from reference TRBV11-2 and TRBJ1-1, is EAGVAQSPRYKIIEKRQSVAFWCNPISGHATLYWYQQILGQGPKLLIQFQNNGVVDDSQLPKDRFSAERLKGVDSTLKIQPAKLEDSAVYLCASSLQSTNRNTEAFFGQGTRLTVV.

This chain uses TRBV19 with TRBJ1-5; 7 bases are shared with TRBD1. From germline, CDR1 is LNHDA and CDR2 SQIVND (reference sequence). CDR3 length: 17 amino acids. J lost 6 bases, V lost 0 bases, and 11 bases had no gene match. CDR3 in amino acids: CASSIDAGRGQGQPQHF. CDR3 bases: TGTGCCAGTAGTATAGATGCGGGTAGGGGGCAGGGTCAGCCCCAGCATTTT.

Notes on this clonotype: Possible read error: a much larger clone is one base away. CDR3 protein: CASLPAKGGGGTHTEAFF. CDR3 DNA sequence: TGTGCCAGCCTTCCCGCAAAGGGGGGCGGAGGTACGCACACTGAAGCTTTCTTT. The rearrangement joins TRBV7-9 to TRBJ1-1; possible D gene TRBD1, 6 bases. Trimming removed 8 bases from V and 3 bases from J, with 28 bases in between. This CDR3 comprises 18 residues. CDR1 and CDR2 from the germline V gene are SEHNR and FQNEAQ (reference sequence).

This clonotype was observed many times. The chain has TRBV27 and TRBJ2-5; no definite D call. Germline V CDR1 and CDR2: MNHEY, SMNVEV (reference sequence). The V gene lost 3 bases and the J gene lost 5 bases, with 16 bases spanning the gap. This CDR3 is 15 amino acids long. The CDR3, as DNA: TGTGCCAGCAGTTTCACCTTGGCCCGGTGGGAGACCCAGTACTTC. It translates to CASSFTLARWETQYF.

The chain uses TRBV11-2 and TRBJ2-6; D unresolved. The CDR3 sequence is 15 residues long. Germline lookup yields CDR1 SGHAT and CDR2 FQNNGV. The V end lost 3 bases, the J end lost 0 bases, and 6 bases lay between the germline ends. This chain's CDR3 is CASSFVTSGANVLTF. The CDR3 DNA follows: TGTGCCAGCAGCTTTGTTACCTCTGGGGCCAACGTCCTGACTTTC.

This clonotype was picked up a small number of times. The chain has TRBV5-4 and TRBJ1-1; 7 nucleotides line up with TRBD1. The V and J ends lost 4 bases and 1 base, in that order; junction bases with no gene match: 7. This CDR3 region has 15 residues. Germline V gene sequence: CDR1 SGHNT, CDR2 YYREEE (reference sequence). CDR3 DNA sequence: TGTGCCAGCAGCCCAAGTACAGGGGCGAACACTGAAGCTTTCTTT. The encoded protein is CASSPSTGANTEAFF.

The table lists this clonotype with many counts. The rearrangement links TRBV6-1 to TRBJ2-7; D may match TRBD1 or TRBD2 (5 bases each). Germline V CDR1 and CDR2: MNHNS, SASEGT. The CDR3 is 14 amino acids. The V end was cut by 7 bases, the J end by 0 bases, with 13 bases between. The CDR3 sequence: CASKWDLSSYEQYF. The CDR3 coding sequence is TGTGCCAGCAAGTGGGACCTCAGCTCCTACGAGCAGTACTTC.

This clonotype appeared many times. The V call is TRBV2, the J call TRBJ2-7, with 10 bases fitting TRBD2. The V segment lost 6 bases and the J segment 5 bases; nucleotides outside the gene matches: 10. The V gene's germline CDR1 is SNHLY and CDR2 FYNNEI. The CDR3 length is 15 residues. This CDR3 is CASRYGGLATHEQYF. In nucleotides, the CDR3 is TGTGCCAGCAGATACGGGGGACTAGCGACCCACGAGCAGTACTTC.

This clonotype was recorded a few times. This chain joins TRBV12-5 and TRBJ2-1; the D gene is possibly TRBD2 (6 bases). CDR1 and CDR2 (germline): LGHNT, FRNRAP. The CDR3 contains 13 residues. The V end lost 1 base, the J end lost 9 bases, and 10 bases lay between the germline ends. In DNA, the CDR3 is TGTGCTAGTGGTTTGGAGTTGGGAGGTGAGCAGTTCTTC. Translating it yields CASGLELGGEQFF.

This clonotype was detected a few times. V is TRBV20-1 and J is TRBJ1-1, with a possible D match to TRBD1 (5 bases). V was trimmed by 5 bases and J by 1 base, leaving 20 bases between them. CDR3 length: 16 residues. The germline CDR1 and CDR2 sequences are DFQATT and SNEGSKA (reference sequence). The CDR3 nucleotides read TGCAGTGCTTTCGGGACGGATAATACCCGGAACACTGAAGCTTTCTTT. This translates into CSAFGTDNTRNTEAFF.

This clonotype has a count of ten or more. The chain is built from TRBV2 and TRBJ2-1, with 7 bases identical to TRBD2. The ends lost 3 bases at V and 0 bases at J; junction bases unmatched: 2. The CDR3 is 15 residues long. Germline V gives CDR1 SNHLY, CDR2 FYNNEI. The CDR3 bases are TGTGCCAGCAGTGACCGCGGGAGCTCCTACAATGAGCAGTTCTTC. Protein: CASSDRGSSYNEQFF.

This clonotype has more than one count but fewer than ten. This chain joins TRBV30 and TRBJ2-7; 7 nucleotides match TRBD1. Germline V gene sequence: CDR1 GTSNPN, CDR2 SVGIG (reference sequence). This CDR3 has 12 residues. V trimming: 7 bases; J trimming: 5 bases; junction bases outside the gene matches: 8. The CDR3 region is CASATGLHEQYF. The CDR3 DNA reads as TGTGCCTCCGCGACAGGGCTCCACGAGCAGTACTTC.

This clonotype was observed at least ten times. V is TRBV2 and J is TRBJ2-1; TRBD1 matches 9 bases. J was trimmed by 9 bases and V by 3 bases; bases with no gene match: 3. Germline V gene data show CDR1 as SNHLY and CDR2 as FYNNEI. The CDR3 spans 13 residues. The DNA for the CDR3 is TGTGCCAGCAGTGAGGACAGGGGAAGTGAGCAGTTCTTC. Amino acid sequence: CASSEDRGSEQFF.

A few counts support this clonotype. The V and J genes are TRBV9 and TRBJ2-1; D gene uncertain. The length of the CDR3 is 13 residues. Per germline, CDR1 SGDLS and CDR2 YYNGEE. V was trimmed by 0 bases and J by 5 bases, leaving 6 bases between them. The CDR3 reads CASSVGPDNEQFF. CDR3 sequence (DNA): TGTGCCAGCAGCGTAGGACCGGACAATGAGCAGTTCTTC.

The rearrangement links TRBV20-1 to TRBJ1-3, with D possibly being TRBD1 (6 bases). V shed 3 bases and J shed 0 bases, with 18 bases lying between them. The CDR3 runs 17 residues. Germline CDR1 reads DFQATT; CDR2 reads SNEGSKA (reference sequence). The CDR3 DNA reads as TGCAGTGCTAGTTCCCCAGGGGCGACAGTCTCTGGAAACACCATATATTTT. Translation: CSASSPGATVSGNTIYF.